What follows describes a single TCR beta chain. What it binds is unknown. From germline, CDR1 is SGHVS and CDR2 FNYEAQ. The CDR3 runs to 16 residues. V shed 5 bases and J 6 bases; nucleotides not matched to a gene: 7. This entry is derived from a study of Graves' ophthalmopathy and Graves' hyperthyroidism. Study background: Peripheral blood collection took place at initial diagnosis, before any treatment. Study-level results: Blood was where most expanded thyroid clonotypes above 0.001 frequency also turned up.

Amplifying from RNA transcripts, the study obtained TCR beta CDR3 regions. Second-round multiplex PCR came after first-round RT-PCR with HTBI primers. TCRdb analysed the multiplex PCR reads with MiXCR anew, one entry per CDR3 protein. Of about 14,000 distinct CDR3 sequences listed, roughly 50% are singletons. This TCR derives from a woman aged 25 to 39 with Graves' ophthalmopathy. The sequenced sample consisted of peripheral blood. This sequence joins TRBV7-6 and TRBJ2-3, with 14 nucleotides matching TRBD2. The CDR3 here is CASSAGTSGRSDTQYF. The CDR3 coding sequence is TGTGCCAGCAGCGCCGGGACTAGCGGGAGATCGGATACGCAGTATTTT.